The 31 T cell receptor beta chains listed next were all sequenced from one sample in a study of T cell responses to AZD1222 COVID-19 vaccine. Method: immunoSEQ multiplex PCR; TCRdb's copy keeps in-frame clones and lacks some. Among roughly 170,000 clones listed, approximately 94% were seen once. The sequences come from peripheral blood, collected 28 days after the second AZD1222 dose. Receptors were obtained from an adult who received the AZD1222 COVID-19 vaccine.

This chain links TRBV14 with TRBJ2-7; 8 bases match TRBD2. CDR3 length equals 18 residues. Trimming took 0 bases from V and 4 from J; bases not matched to a gene: 14. Per the germline V gene, CDR1 is SGHDN and CDR2 is FVKESK. CDR3 in DNA: TGTGCCAGCAGCCAAGAGACTTTTTACGGGAGGGCCGGGTACGAGCAGTACTTC. Amino acid sequence: CASSQETFYGRAGYEQYF.

This sequence joins TRBV6-1 and TRBJ1-1, with D hard to call. Germline CDR1 is MNHNS and CDR2 is SASEGT. With 2 bases removed from V and 1 base from J, the gap between germline ends came to 5 bases. The CDR3 totals 13 residues. Here the CDR3 reads CASSEQSNTEAFF. As DNA, the CDR3 is TGTGCCAGCAGTGAACAGTCGAACACTGAAGCTTTCTTT.

The chain employs TRBV11-2 and TRBJ2-1, with 8 bases lining up with TRBD1. This CDR3 is 14 amino acids long. Losses at the gene ends were 5 bases for V and 9 bases for J; bases not matched to a gene: 9. Germline V gene sequence: CDR1 SGHAT, CDR2 FQNNGV. CDR3 nucleotides: TGTGCCAGCAGCACCTGGACAGGGCTCGGTGAGCAGTTCTTC. Translated: CASSTWTGLGEQFF.

V gene TRBV30 combines with J gene TRBJ2-7, with D possibly TRBD2 on 5 matching bases. Germline lookup yields CDR1 GTSNPN and CDR2 SVGIG (reference sequence). Trimming took 0 bases from V and 6 from J, leaving 12 bases between them. The CDR3 is 13 residues long. This CDR3 is CAWSVLRGTEQYF. As DNA, the CDR3 is TGTGCCTGGAGTGTACTTCGGGGAACCGAGCAGTACTTC.

This chain connects TRBV6-1 to TRBJ2-4; the D gene is possibly TRBD2 (5 bases). The CDR3 is 16 amino acids. Germline V gives CDR1 MNHNS, CDR2 SASEGT. V dropped 2 bases and J dropped 2 bases, with 13 bases sitting between them. The CDR3 region is CASSEIRGTSKNIQYF. In nucleotides, the CDR3 is TGTGCCAGCAGTGAAATTCGGGGTACCTCCAAAAACATTCAGTACTTC.

The chain recombines TRBV11-3 with TRBJ1-5; possible D gene TRBD1, 5 bases. The length of the CDR3 is 13 residues. The V end was cut by 5 bases, the J end by 7 bases, with 12 bases between. Germline V CDR1 and CDR2: SGHNT, YENEEA. Written as DNA, the CDR3 is TGTGCCAGCAGCCTAGGAGGGACGCAGCCCCAGCATTTT. Amino acid sequence: CASSLGGTQPQHF.

CDR3 sequence (DNA): TGTGCCAGCAGCAAGAGTAGATACGGAAACACCATATATTTT. Its protein product is CASSKSRYGNTIYF. The chain is built from TRBV11-2 and TRBJ1-3; no definite D call. Germline V gives CDR1 SGHAT, CDR2 FQNNGV. Deletions cut 5 bases from V and 4 bases from J, with 12 bases between. This CDR3 is 14 amino acids long.

This chain links TRBV13 with TRBJ2-2; TRBD1 matches at 8 bases. CDR1 PRHDT and CDR2 FYEKMQ come from the germline V gene (reference sequence). The length of the CDR3 is 14 residues. V gave up 8 bases and J gave up 9 bases; unmatched junction bases: 11. CDR3 nucleotides: TGTGCCAGCGAGGGGGACAGGTCCGTCCGGGAGCTGTTTTTT. Translating it yields CASEGDRSVRELFF. The full variable domain, completed using reference TRBV13 and TRBJ2-2, is AAGVIQSPRHLIKEKRETATLKCYPIPRHDTVYWYQQGPGQDPQFLISFYEKMQSDKGSIPDRFSAQQFSDYHSELNMSSLELGDSALYFCASEGDRSVRELFFGEGSRLTVL.

The chain is built from TRBV19 and TRBJ2-5; 8 bases are a match to TRBD2. The CDR3 is 19 residues long. J gave up 0 bases and V 1 base, and 13 bases lay outside the gene matches. Germline V gene lookup returns CDR1 LNHDA and CDR2 SQIVND (reference sequence). CDR3 residues: CASSIGRLAWERHQETQYF. The CDR3 DNA sequence: TGTGCCAGTAGTATAGGACGACTAGCGTGGGAGAGGCACCAAGAGACCCAGTACTTC. Full variable domain (rest looked up from reference TRBV19 and TRBJ2-5): DGGITQSPKYLFRKEGQNVTLSCEQNLNHDAMYWYRQDPGQGLRLIYYSQIVNDFQKGDIAEGYSVSREKKESFPLTVTSAQKNPTAFYLCASSIGRLAWERHQETQYFGPGTRLLVL.

The chain is built from TRBV3-1 (or the pseudogene TRBV3-2) and TRBJ1-5, with D unclear. Trimming shortened V by 0 bases and J by 2 bases, and 5 bases separated the two germline ends. Germline V gene sequence: CDR1 LGHDT, CDR2 YNNKEL (reference sequence). This CDR3 has 14 residues. Here the CDR3 reads CASSQDAGNQPQHF. CDR3 DNA: TGTGCCAGCAGCCAAGATGCCGGCAATCAGCCCCAGCATTTT.

CDR3 nucleotides: TGTGCCAGCAGCTTGGATGGGACTAGCGGGGGTGTCACCGGGGAGCTGTTTTTT. Protein sequence: CASSLDGTSGGVTGELFF. J is TRBJ2-2 and V is TRBV5-4, with 14 bases matching TRBD2. The V gene's germline CDR1 is SGHNT and CDR2 YYREEE (reference sequence). V shed 0 bases, J shed 4 bases, and the junction held 5 bases outside the gene matches. This CDR3 comprises 18 residues.

This chain links TRBV6-5 with TRBJ1-2, with D hard to call. The CDR3 totals 15 residues. Germline V gene sequence: CDR1 MNHEY, CDR2 SVGAGI. V was pared by 2 bases and J by 4 bases, with 14 bases between. The CDR3 DNA is TGTGCCAGCAGTTACGGCGGCGGAACCTCCTATGGCTACACCTTC. Its translation is CASSYGGGTSYGYTF.

The chain recombines TRBV30 with TRBJ1-2; D is undetermined. Germline V gives CDR1 GTSNPN, CDR2 SVGIG (reference sequence). The CDR3 spans 15 residues. V lost 5 bases to trimming and J lost 5 bases, with 21 bases between them. The CDR3 sequence: CAWGRTQLREYGYTF. CDR3 DNA: TGTGCCTGGGGAAGGACTCAACTTAGAGAGTATGGCTACACCTTC.

The chain couples TRBV6-4 to TRBJ1-2; 7 nucleotides agree with TRBD1. J gave up 7 bases and V 5 bases, and 10 bases lay outside the gene matches. The length of the CDR3 is 14 residues. The germline V gene has CDR1 MRHNA and CDR2 SNTAGT. DNA for the CDR3: TGTGCCAGCAGTCAACAGGGCCAGGGGGGTGGCTACACCTTC. Protein: CASSQQGQGGGYTF.

The chain couples TRBV19 to TRBJ2-3, with a possible D match to TRBD2 (7 bases). Trimming pared 9 bases from V and 6 bases from J, leaving 19 bases between. Per germline, CDR1 LNHDA and CDR2 SQIVND (reference sequence). The CDR3 sequence is 14 residues long. In DNA, the CDR3 is TGTGCCAGCGCCCGCGACCGGGGGGCGGATACGCAGTATTTT. Its translation: CASARDRGADTQYF.

The chain recombines TRBV19 with TRBJ1-6, with unresolved D. The CDR3 has 13 residues. Trimming pared 3 bases from V and 9 bases from J, leaving 9 bases between. Germline V CDR1 and CDR2: LNHDA, SQIVND (reference sequence). CDR3 DNA sequence: TGTGCCAGTAGTATCGGGATGAGTTCACCCCTCCACTTT. Its translation: CASSIGMSSPLHF.

Only one count was recorded for this clone. V and J are TRBV2 and TRBJ2-3; D gene ambiguous. Germline CDR1 is SNHLY and CDR2 is FYNNEI. V was cut by 6 bases and J by 3 bases, with 4 bases left in between. This CDR3 spans 11 amino acids. In nucleotides, the CDR3 is TGTGCCAGCAGAGAGACAGATACGCAGTATTTT. Translating it yields CASRETDTQYF.

This sequence joins TRBV11-3 and TRBJ2-4; 7 nucleotides agree with TRBD2. The CDR3 extends over 16 amino acids. From germline, CDR1 is SGHNT and CDR2 YENEEA. The junction had 18 bases not matched to a gene; V was cut back by 6 bases and J by 10 bases. The CDR3 nucleotides are TGTGCCAGCAGTAAAGCGGGACTAAAGGAGCAAGGGATTCAGTACTTC. Translated, it gives CASSKAGLKEQGIQYF.

The CDR3 DNA reads as TGTGCCAGCAGCTTGGGACAGTTAAGAAGACTAGCCAAAAACATTCAGTACTTC. The encoded protein is CASSLGQLRRLAKNIQYF. The V call is TRBV7-9, the J call TRBJ2-4, with 7 bases identical to TRBD1. Per germline, CDR1 SEHNR and CDR2 FQNEAQ (reference sequence). This CDR3 is built from 18 residues. The trim removed 3 bases at V and 0 bases at J, leaving 11 bases unmatched.

The chain couples TRBV5-1 to TRBJ1-2; D is perhaps TRBD1 (5 bases). V lost 4 bases and J 3 bases, leaving 19 bases between the germline ends. The length of the CDR3 is 16 residues. The germline CDR1 and CDR2 sequences are SGHRS and YFSETQ. CDR3 nucleotides: TGCGCCAGCAGCCCTTACCCGCGGGACCGCTACTATGGCTACACCTTC. The encoded protein is CASSPYPRDRYYGYTF. Based on the CDR3 plus reference TRBV5-1 and TRBJ1-2, the full variable domain is KAGVTQTPRYLIKTRGQQVTLSCSPISGHRSVSWYQQTPGQGLQFLFEYFSETQRNKGNFPGRFSGRQFSNSRSEMNVSTLELGDSALYLCASSPYPRDRYYGYTFGSGTRLTVV.

This chain uses TRBV5-1 with TRBJ2-7; TRBD2 aligns across 13 bases. Unmatched junction bases numbered 22, after V lost 3 bases and J lost 7 bases. The V gene's germline CDR1 is SGHRS and CDR2 YFSETQ. The CDR3 is 20 residues long. CDR3 bases: TGCGCCAGCAGCTACTCGGGGTGGAGGGGGACTAGCGGGACCTCTGGGGAGCAGTACTTC. Translated: CASSYSGWRGTSGTSGEQYF. Full variable domain (outside the CDR3, taken from reference TRBV5-1 and TRBJ2-7): KAGVTQTPRYLIKTRGQQVTLSCSPISGHRSVSWYQQTPGQGLQFLFEYFSETQRNKGNFPGRFSGRQFSNSRSEMNVSTLELGDSALYLCASSYSGWRGTSGTSGEQYFGPGTRLTVT.

The rearrangement uses TRBV27 and TRBJ1-2, with D unresolved. V lost 3 bases, J lost 3 bases, and 17 bases lay in between. There are 16 residues in the CDR3. The germline V gene encodes CDR1 MNHEY and CDR2 SMNVEV (reference sequence). The CDR3 DNA is TGTGCCAGCAGTTTTGGCTCGGAGGGCGACTACTATGGCTACACCTTC. Protein product: CASSFGSEGDYYGYTF.

V usage is TRBV2 and J usage is TRBJ2-5, with D perhaps matching TRBD1 (7 bases). CDR1 and CDR2 (germline): SNHLY, FYNNEI. Trimming pared 4 bases from V and 4 bases from J, leaving 13 bases between. There are 14 residues in the CDR3. DNA of the CDR3: TGTGCCAGCAGTGGGCAGGGGGGTGGAGAGACCCAGTACTTC. Its protein is CASSGQGGGETQYF.

The V gene is TRBV6-1, the J gene TRBJ1-4, with D hard to call. This CDR3 is built from 14 residues. The germline V gene has CDR1 MNHNS and CDR2 SASEGT. V dropped 3 bases and J dropped 8 bases, with 13 bases sitting between them. CDR3 DNA sequence: TGTGCCAGCAGTGATGGCCGGGGTGGAGAAAAACTGTTTTTT. It yields the protein CASSDGRGGEKLFF.

This clone was seen only a few times. CDR3 nucleotide sequence: TGTGCCAGTAGTTTTGGGGCCCTGACTGAGTATGGCTACACCTTC. Its protein is CASSFGALTEYGYTF. The chain is built from TRBV19 and TRBJ1-2, with TRBD1 as a possible D gene (5 bases). Germline V gene lookup returns CDR1 LNHDA and CDR2 SQIVND (reference sequence). V lost 5 bases, J lost 5 bases, and 18 bases lay in between. The CDR3 runs to 15 residues.

This clone has only one observation. This chain links TRBV11-2 with TRBJ1-4; no definite D call. CDR1 and CDR2 (germline): SGHAT, FQNNGV. The germline V and J ends were trimmed by 0 bases and 7 bases, with 9 bases remaining between them. The CDR3 is 14 amino acids. The CDR3 nucleotides are TGTGCCAGCAGCTTAGAGAGGATCGGTGAAAAACTGTTTTTT. Its protein product is CASSLERIGEKLFF.

The rearrangement uses TRBV2 and TRBJ1-1; D is possibly TRBD1 (6 bases). The CDR3 has 13 amino acids. With 1 base removed from V and 11 bases from J, the gap between germline ends came to 14 bases. Germline CDR1 reads SNHLY; CDR2 reads FYNNEI. The DNA of the CDR3 is TGTGCCAGCAGTGAAGTACCAGGGGTGCGGGCTTTCTTT. This encodes CASSEVPGVRAFF.

The rearrangement joins TRBV2 to TRBJ2-4; perhaps TRBD2 as D (6 bases). This CDR3 is built from 17 residues. Per germline, CDR1 SNHLY and CDR2 FYNNEI. V was clipped by 1 base and J by 4 bases, with 17 bases between them. This CDR3 is CASSEDGIRGWKNIQYF. Here the CDR3 DNA reads TGTGCCAGCAGTGAAGATGGGATACGGGGGTGGAAAAACATTCAGTACTTC.

The chain links TRBV4-3 to TRBJ2-7, with D possibly being TRBD1 (5 bases). The V gene lost 2 bases and the J gene lost 3 bases, with 14 bases spanning the gap. Per germline, CDR1 LGHNA and CDR2 YSLEER. The CDR3 extends over 15 amino acids. The CDR3 sequence: CASSQPNKQVYEQYF. The CDR3 coding sequence is TGCGCCAGCAGCCAACCTAACAAACAGGTCTACGAGCAGTACTTC.

V gene TRBV11-2 combines with J gene TRBJ2-5, with D perhaps being TRBD1 or TRBD2 (5 bases each). Germline V gene lookup returns CDR1 SGHAT and CDR2 FQNNGV. The germline V and J ends were trimmed by 3 bases and 5 bases, with 13 bases remaining between them. CDR3 length: 14 residues. The CDR3 loop reads CASSLGVLRETQYF. The CDR3 coding sequence is TGTGCCAGCAGCTTGGGGGTCCTCAGGGAGACCCAGTACTTC. The whole variable domain, remainder taken from reference TRBV11-2 and TRBJ2-5, is EAGVAQSPRYKIIEKRQSVAFWCNPISGHATLYWYQQILGQGPKLLIQFQNNGVVDDSQLPKDRFSAERLKGVDSTLKIQPAKLEDSAVYLCASSLGVLRETQYFGPGTRLLVL.

Comment on this clone: Other nucleotide sequences from this sample produce the same CDR3. The chain joins TRBV6-5 to TRBJ1-2; no clear D. The CDR3 totals 14 residues. Germline lookup yields CDR1 MNHEY and CDR2 SVGAGI. Trimming shortened V by 0 bases and J by 5 bases, and 10 bases separated the two germline ends. The CDR3 DNA follows: TGTGCCAGCAGTTACTCTTCAGGCCTATATGGCTACACCTTC. Its protein product is CASSYSSGLYGYTF.